This entry features one T cell receptor (beta chain) sequence. Its antigen is still unknown. Per-base quality was not reported, and no clone a single base away is much larger than it. These data are taken from a study of HIV-infected children after antiretroviral therapy interruption (dated by TCRdb to 2018 to 2020). As for the study more broadly: Eight children were included: four on planned treatment interruption and four on continuous treatment, all with CD4+ count above 500 and viral load below 50 copies/ml. Median age was about 9.2 years in the interruption group and roughly 8 years in the continuous treatment group. Exposure to EBV and CMV had been recorded for most participating children. Samples from the interruption arm were taken at week 0, at week 12, at the end of interruption (week 24 or 48), and about 3 years after the study ended. Continuous-treatment samples were analyzed from corresponding weeks 0, 48 and 150. Alongside thymic output measurements, TCR repertoires of children on planned treatment interruption were compared with TCR repertoires of children on continuous antiretroviral treatment. Broader findings and caveats from the paper: For naive CD4+ repertoires of PTI patients, CDR3 sharing between time points dropped once interruption began, while many sequences were shared between the end of interruption and 3 years later. The naive CD4+ Gini coefficient rose by the end of treatment interruption, suggesting clonal expansion, and returned to baseline by 3 years. Sorted CD45RA+ naive cells might include minor non-naive CD45RA+ populations such as EMRA or stem memory cells. The low number of patients is a limitation and the data should be interpreted with caution.

The library was prepared using 3' RACE. TCR libraries were generated from RNA by a 3' RACE protocol incorporating unique molecular identifiers so that PCR amplification bias could be corrected. As many as 12 amplicon libraries were pooled and then sequenced on an Illumina MiSeq using v2 2x250 paired-end chemistry. From the authors' description of their analysis: Decombinator was used to process the reads, assigning V and J genes and CDR3 and applying barcode-based correction of errors and PCR bias. Before the Gini coefficient was calculated with the R ineq package, repertoires were subsampled to the same depth. GLIPH, Hamming distance and a shared triplet metric were used to assess CDR3 similarity. The public sequencing data were trimmed at Q25 with fastp and processed into clonotypes with MiXCR by TCRdb, which kept only in-frame beta chains. CDR3 protein duplicates are merged, each entry listing the most common genes and DNA. Clone size and V and J calls follow TCRdb, not the original study. Present in this sample are about 83,000 distinct CDR3 sequences, less than 7% of which were seen just once. The ten largest clonotypes hold 0.9% to 1.3% of the sample.

Taken with the paper, the label for treatment or condition translates to: PENTA 11 planned treatment interruption arm or continuous ART arm. The participants were children from the United Kingdom between 2 and 15 years old who had been on ART with at least three drugs for 24 weeks or longer. The study required cryopreserved PBMCs containing at least 5 million viable cells, and a handful of candidate patients were excluded because of low viable PBMC yield. Naive CD4+ CD45RA+ CD45RO- T cells were FACS-sorted from thawed PBMCs on a FACSAria III cell sorter. Sorted cells were fixed, and RNA was extracted using the RNeasy FFPE kit followed by the RNeasy Micro kit. This receptor was obtained from a pool of human donors with HIV. Sequenced here: CD45RA+ CD4+ T cells from PBMCs, pooled from several time points, sampled from a donor given antiretroviral therapy, either interrupted or continuous. The sample's cell subset or site, from its label and the paper: naive CD4+ CD45RA+ CD45RO- T cells.

The encoded CDR3 is CASSTRLADEQFF. The DNA is as follows: TGTGCCAGCAGTACACGACTAGCCGATGAGCAGTTCTTC. The V and J segments used are TRBV12-3 or TRBV12-4 and TRBJ2-1; TRBD2 aligns with 7 central bases. The CDR3, from cysteine to phenylalanine, totals 13 residues. CDR3 DNA is the only sequence kept; it has 39 bases, read in frame from the first base. V and J are trimmed by 5 bases and 8 bases, and the gene matches miss 6 bases of the junction.